These 25 T cell receptor beta chains were sequenced from one sample in a study of early T cells in non-severe SARS-CoV-2 infection listed by TCRdb under 2021. The library was made by 5' RACE. Reads for this sample came from a NextSeq 500. Clones were called with MiXCR by TCRdb after fastp trimmed the public reads at Q25, and only in-frame beta chains were retained. Rows are unified per CDR3 protein, each entry keeping the most common DNA and genes. The sample table records 75,000 to 95,000 distinct CDR3 sequences; 16% of these occur just once. 4.5% to 6.5% of the sample lies in the top ten. Sequenced here: whole blood, sampled at baseline. The receptors were sampled from an adult who was a healthcare worker with PCR-confirmed SARS-CoV-2 infection or an uninfected control (not recorded which).

Only a few counts were recorded for this clonotype. In nucleotides, the CDR3 is TGTGCCAGCAGTTTATCGGTCAAAAGATCCACAGATACGCAGTATTTT. Its protein product is CASSLSVKRSTDTQYF. The chain links TRBV27 to TRBJ2-3; unclear D gene. The ends were cut back, 0 bases at V and 2 bases at J, with 12 bases in the middle. The CDR3 runs to 16 residues. In germline, CDR1 is MNHEY, CDR2 SMNVEV (reference sequence).

This clonotype was counted between two and nine times. This chain joins TRBV12-3 or TRBV12-4 and TRBJ2-3; D is undetermined. Trimming stripped 0 bases from V and 2 bases from J, with 9 bases between. The CDR3 consists of 15 residues. CDR3 sequence: CASSLAARSTDTQYF. The CDR3 DNA reads TGTGCCAGCAGTTTAGCCGCGAGGTCCACAGATACGCAGTATTTT.

The V and J genes are TRBV29-1 and TRBJ2-2; D ambiguous. The CDR3 runs to 11 residues. Germline V CDR1 and CDR2: SQVTM, ANQGSEA. Trimming shortened V by 5 bases and J by 6 bases, and 7 bases separated the two germline ends. The CDR3 bases are TGCAGCGTTACGGTTTCCGGGGAGCTGTTTTTT. Protein sequence: CSVTVSGELFF.

This clonotype was seen ten or more times. The chain has TRBV20-1 and TRBJ2-1, with 10 nucleotides matching TRBD2. The CDR3 extends over 16 amino acids. Unmatched junction bases numbered 11, after V lost 0 bases and J lost 9 bases. Per germline, CDR1 DFQATT and CDR2 SNEGSKA (reference sequence). Here the CDR3 reads CSARDRGLAGASEQFF. The CDR3 nucleotides are TGCAGTGCTAGAGATCGGGGGCTAGCGGGAGCTAGTGAGCAGTTCTTC.

This clonotype has just a few counts. This chain joins TRBV4-3 and TRBJ2-3, with 8 positions matching TRBD2. Germline CDR1 is LGHNA and CDR2 is YSLEER. After removal of 2 bases from V and 3 bases from J, the junction contained 7 bases not matched to a gene. The CDR3 length is 16 residues. The CDR3 region is CASSQTPGLGTDTQYF. The CDR3 DNA reads TGCGCCAGCAGCCAAACCCCGGGACTAGGAACAGATACGCAGTATTTT.

This chain links TRBV6-6 with TRBJ1-5; D uncertain. V shed 5 bases and J shed 0 bases, with 8 bases lying between them. Germline V gene data show CDR1 as MNHNY and CDR2 as SVGAGI (reference sequence). The CDR3 sequence is 14 residues long. The CDR3 sequence: CASSHGYSNQPQHF. For the CDR3, the DNA is TGTGCCAGCAGTCACGGATATAGCAATCAGCCCCAGCATTTT.

This clonotype has ten or more counts. The V gene is TRBV6-2 or TRBV6-3, the J gene TRBJ1-3; tentative D call: TRBD1 (5 bases). Germline V gives CDR1 MNHEY, CDR2 SVGEGT. CDR3 length: 14 amino acids. Trimming took off 8 bases at V and 1 base at J, with 12 bases between the two ends. The CDR3 region is CASSRDTSGNTIYF. The CDR3 coding sequence is TGTGCCAGCTCCAGGGATACTTCTGGAAACACCATATATTTT.

Only a few counts were recorded for this clonotype. V usage is TRBV3-1 and J usage is TRBJ2-1; 11 bases match TRBD2. The CDR3 is made up of 18 amino acids. J gave up 0 bases and V 2 bases, and 6 bases lay outside the gene matches. Germline loops: CDR1 LGHDT, CDR2 YNNKEL (reference sequence). This CDR3 is CASSQRTSGYSSYNEQFF. As DNA, the CDR3 is TGTGCCAGCAGCCAAAGGACTAGCGGGTATAGCTCCTACAATGAGCAGTTCTTC.

The rearrangement uses TRBV20-1 and TRBJ1-2; D gene uncertain. The germline V and J ends were trimmed by 6 bases and 1 base, with 9 bases remaining between them. The CDR3 length is 12 residues. CDR1 DFQATT and CDR2 SNEGSKA come from the germline V gene (reference sequence). The CDR3 here is CSARTSNYGYTF. The DNA for the CDR3 is TGCAGTGCACGAACAAGTAACTATGGCTACACCTTC.

This clonotype was seen more than once but under ten times. The chain is built from TRBV12-3 or TRBV12-4 and TRBJ1-4, with a possible D match to TRBD1 (5 bases). V lost 5 bases to trimming and J lost 7 bases, with 14 bases between them. CDR3 length: 14 residues. CDR3 loop: CASSGIGGTEKLFF. In DNA, the CDR3 is TGTGCCAGCAGTGGGATCGGGGGGACTGAAAAACTGTTTTTT.

This chain connects TRBV29-1 to TRBJ1-5; D is undetermined. V was pared by 7 bases and J by 7 bases, with 17 bases between. The CDR3 runs 13 residues. Germline lookup yields CDR1 SQVTM and CDR2 ANQGSEA. The CDR3 nucleotides are TGCAGCGCCCTAGCGAGGGTGGAACAGCCCCAGCATTTT. Its protein product is CSALARVEQPQHF.

The chain links TRBV7-9 to TRBJ2-3; D is possibly TRBD2 (6 bases). Germline CDR1 SEHNR, CDR2 FQNEAQ (reference sequence). The CDR3 has 13 amino acids. Trimming pared 4 bases from V and 9 bases from J, leaving 14 bases between. CDR3 in amino acids: CASSSNIAGTQYF. In nucleotides, the CDR3 is TGTGCCAGCAGCTCCAATATTGCGGGGACGCAGTATTTT.

V usage is TRBV7-9 and J usage is TRBJ1-6; D is unresolved. The CDR3 runs to 16 residues. CDR1 is SEHNR, CDR2 FQNEAQ, per germline (reference sequence). Trimming pared 1 base from V and 0 bases from J, leaving 7 bases between. The CDR3 sequence is CASSLGESSYNSPLHF. CDR3 bases: TGTGCCAGCAGCTTAGGGGAAAGCTCCTATAATTCACCCCTCCACTTT.

V is TRBV19 and J is TRBJ1-5; D not certain. Germline CDR1 LNHDA, CDR2 SQIVND (reference sequence). V was trimmed by 7 bases and J by 4 bases, leaving 11 bases between them. This CDR3 region has 13 residues. DNA of the CDR3: TGTGCCAGTACTGGGAACCTTAATCAGCCCCAGCATTTT. It codes for CASTGNLNQPQHF. Based on the CDR3 plus reference TRBV19 and TRBJ1-5, the full variable domain is DGGITQSPKYLFRKEGQNVTLSCEQNLNHDAMYWYRQDPGQGLRLIYYSQIVNDFQKGDIAEGYSVSREKKESFPLTVTSAQKNPTAFYLCASTGNLNQPQHFGDGTRLSIL.

The CDR3 sequence is CASSADDGHKKLFF. The CDR3 DNA follows: TGTGCCAGCAGCGCGGACGATGGACATAAAAAACTGTTTTTT. The chain employs TRBV6-6 and TRBJ1-4, with D possibly being TRBD1 (5 bases). Germline V lookup: CDR1 MNHNY, CDR2 SVGAGI (reference sequence). Deletions cut 6 bases from V and 9 bases from J, with 17 bases between. CDR3 size: 14 residues.

The chain is built from TRBV11-2 and TRBJ1-3, with no clear D. Germline assignment: CDR1 SGHAT and CDR2 FQNNGV. The CDR3 is 16 amino acids. Trimming shortened V by 5 bases and J by 5 bases, and 19 bases separated the two germline ends. The CDR3 loop is CASSLYEPNPRNTIYF. CDR3 sequence (DNA): TGTGCCAGCAGCCTTTACGAACCCAATCCAAGAAACACCATATATTTT.

The chain recombines TRBV6-1 with TRBJ2-7; possible D gene TRBD1, 6 bases. The CDR3 sequence is 13 residues long. Looked up from germline, CDR1 is MNHNS and CDR2 is SASEGT. The V end lost 5 bases, the J end lost 3 bases, and 11 bases lay between the germline ends. This chain's CDR3 is CASSQDRFYEQYF. Here the CDR3 DNA reads TGTGCCAGCAGTCAAGACAGGTTCTACGAGCAGTACTTC.

The CDR3 DNA sequence: TGTGCCAGCAGCCAAGAGGGTCGGACTAGTAACGCGGGGGAGCAGTTCTTC. It encodes CASSQEGRTSNAGEQFF. This chain uses TRBV4-2 with TRBJ2-1; 7 nucleotides agree with TRBD2. CDR1 is LGHNA, CDR2 YNFKEQ, per germline. There are 17 residues in the CDR3. J gave up 10 bases and V 0 bases, and 15 bases lay outside the gene matches.

The table lists this clonotype with a few counts. The V and J genes are TRBV18 and TRBJ2-7, with unresolved D. CDR1 and CDR2 (germline): KGHSH, LQKENI. The CDR3 is made up of 11 amino acids. V lost 3 bases and J 3 bases, leaving 3 bases between the germline ends. In DNA, the CDR3 is TGTGCCAGCTCACCCGACTACGAGCAGTACTTC. It codes for CASSPDYEQYF.

The chain links TRBV11-2 to TRBJ1-6; TRBD1 is a possible D gene (5 bases). This CDR3 is 13 amino acids long. Germline assignment: CDR1 SGHAT and CDR2 FQNNGV. V was trimmed by 3 bases and J by 10 bases, leaving 10 bases between them. The CDR3 nucleotides read TGTGCCAGCAGCTTCGCAGGGCTCTCACCCCTCCACTTT. This translates into CASSFAGLSPLHF.

This rearrangement joins TRBV2 to TRBJ2-7; D possibly uses TRBD1 or TRBD2 (6 bases each). Germline CDR1 SNHLY, CDR2 FYNNEI. V dropped 2 bases and J dropped 2 bases, with 10 bases sitting between them. The CDR3 contains 14 residues. CDR3 sequence (DNA): TGTGCCAGCAGTGAAACGGGGGCAGCCTACGAGCAGTACTTC. Translation gives CASSETGAAYEQYF.

This clonotype appeared many times. The chain has TRBV7-9 and TRBJ2-7, with D possibly being TRBD2 (6 bases). Germline loops: CDR1 SEHNR, CDR2 FQNEAQ (reference sequence). This CDR3 spans 15 amino acids. Between the trimmed V and J ends, which lost 3 bases and 3 bases, there was a span of 15 bases. Here the CDR3 reads CASSLGTLYNYEQYF. The DNA of the CDR3 is TGTGCCAGCAGCTTGGGGACTCTATATAACTACGAGCAGTACTTC.

This chain links TRBV5-4 with TRBJ1-2; perhaps TRBD1 as D (5 bases). The CDR3 is 15 residues long. V was cut by 0 bases and J by 3 bases, with 12 bases left in between. Germline CDR1 is SGHNT and CDR2 is YYREEE (reference sequence). CDR3 sequence (DNA): TGTGCCAGCAGCTTGGACGGGGGAGCGGACTATGGCTACACCTTC. Protein product: CASSLDGGADYGYTF.

The chain joins TRBV12-3 or TRBV12-4 to TRBJ1-5, with unresolved D. With 5 bases removed from V and 7 bases from J, the gap between germline ends came to 12 bases. CDR3 length equals 13 residues. The CDR3 loop is CASSPQHGQPQHF. In nucleotides, the CDR3 is TGTGCCAGCAGTCCCCAACACGGACAGCCCCAGCATTTT.

Concerning this clonotype: A much larger clone lies a single base off, so this may be a read error. This CDR3 reads CASSLVGNNEQFF. The CDR3 bases are TGTGCCAGCAGCTTAGTAGGGAACAATGAGCAGTTCTTC. The chain uses TRBV7-9 and TRBJ2-1; D gene ambiguous. This CDR3 is 13 amino acids long. Trimming shortened V by 1 base and J by 5 bases, and 6 bases separated the two germline ends. Germline assignment: CDR1 SEHNR and CDR2 FQNEAQ (reference sequence).